This is a list of T cell receptor beta chains from one sample in a study of T-cell memory formation after mild COVID-19. TCRdb independently ran MiXCR on the 5' RACE reads; one entry per CDR3 protein. The sample has about 560,000 distinct CDR3 sequences; 15% to 20% are singletons. The material sequenced was PBMCs or a T cell subset sorted from them (not recorded which). Receptors were obtained from an adult woman who had mild COVID-19 (a few samples of this study predate the infection). Cell type and time point are not known. The CDR3 runs from the conserved cysteine through the conserved F or W. D genes are given only for firm matches. For some rows the clone size is stated as once, few or many, or as a class when expanded; others skip it.

CDR3nt: TGTGCCAGCAGTTCCTGGAGGGCCGGAGGAGACGAGCAGTACTTC; CDR3aa: CASSSWRAGGDEQYF; v_gene: TRBV27; j_gene: TRBJ2-7; d_gene: NA; abundance: NA
CDR3nt: TGTGCCAGCAGTTACCTCCCGCCGAGCAACTATGGCTACACCTTC; CDR3aa: CASSYLPPSNYGYTF; v_gene: TRBV6-5; j_gene: TRBJ1-2; d_gene: NA; abundance: few
CDR3nt: TGCAGTGCTAGACAGTTCTACAATGAGCAGTTCTTC; CDR3aa: CSARQFYNEQFF; v_gene: TRBV20-1; j_gene: TRBJ2-1; d_gene: NA; abundance: NA
CDR3nt: TGTGCCAGCAGTTTCGGGACAGGGGCGGGGTATGAGCAGTTCTTC; CDR3aa: CASSFGTGAGYEQFF; v_gene: TRBV12-3/TRBV12-4; j_gene: TRBJ2-1; d_gene: TRBD1; abundance: NA
CDR3nt: TGTGCCAGCGTGAAAGGGGGCTATACGCAGTATTTT; CDR3aa: CASVKGGYTQYF; v_gene: TRBV2; j_gene: TRBJ2-3; d_gene: TRBD1; abundance: NA
CDR3nt: TGTGCCAGCAGTCACCAAGGACAAGTTAGCCTCCTAATGCCCCAGCATTTT; CDR3aa: CASSHQGQVSLLMPQHF; v_gene: TRBV6-2/TRBV6-3; j_gene: TRBJ1-5; d_gene: NA; abundance: few
CDR3nt: TGTGCCATCAGTGATCCGGGACTAGCGTCCTACGAGCAGTACTTC; CDR3aa: CAISDPGLASYEQYF; v_gene: TRBV10-3; j_gene: TRBJ2-7; d_gene: TRBD2; abundance: many
CDR3nt: TGCGCCAGCAGCTTGGGAGACGAACAGGAGCCTTTCTATGGCTACACCTTC; CDR3aa: CASSLGDEQEPFYGYTF; v_gene: TRBV5-1; j_gene: TRBJ1-2; d_gene: NA; abundance: NA
CDR3nt: TGTGCCAGCAGCTTAGAACTCCTTGGGTGGACTGAGCAGTTCTTC; CDR3aa: CASSLELLGWTEQFF; v_gene: TRBV7-2; j_gene: TRBJ2-1; d_gene: NA; abundance: few
CDR3nt: TGTGCCAGCAGCCCGCCGCCCGGGACAGTGTCATGGAACTATGGCTACACCTTC; CDR3aa: CASSPPPGTVSWNYGYTF; v_gene: TRBV7-2; j_gene: TRBJ1-2; d_gene: TRBD1; abundance: NA
CDR3nt: TGTGCCAGTAGTATGGATAGCGGCATTCGCACAGATACGCAGTATTTT; CDR3aa: CASSMDSGIRTDTQYF; v_gene: TRBV19; j_gene: TRBJ2-3; d_gene: NA; abundance: NA
CDR3nt: TGTGCCAGCAGTGACAAGGGGGGGATGTATGAGCAGTTCTTC; CDR3aa: CASSDKGGMYEQFF; v_gene: TRBV6-4; j_gene: TRBJ2-1; d_gene: NA; abundance: few
CDR3nt: TGTGCCAGCAGTTACACATCGGGGGTGAGCTCCTACAATGAGCAGTTCTTC; CDR3aa: CASSYTSGVSSYNEQFF; v_gene: TRBV27; j_gene: TRBJ2-1; d_gene: NA; abundance: NA
CDR3nt: TGTGCCAGGATGGCGGAAACATGGAATGAGCAGTTCTTC; CDR3aa: CARMAETWNEQFF; v_gene: TRBV6-2/TRBV6-3; j_gene: TRBJ2-1; d_gene: NA; abundance: few
CDR3nt: TGCAGTGCTAGAGTTCCGGGGTCCCACGAGCAGTACTTC; CDR3aa: CSARVPGSHEQYF; v_gene: TRBV20-1; j_gene: TRBJ2-7; d_gene: NA; abundance: few
CDR3nt: TGCAGTGCTAGATCGACTAGCGGGAGAGACTACGAGCAGTACTTC; CDR3aa: CSARSTSGRDYEQYF; v_gene: TRBV20-1; j_gene: TRBJ2-7; d_gene: TRBD2; abundance: few
CDR3nt: TGCAGTGCTAGAGATTTCAGGACAGGGGGCTCCTACGAGCAGTACTTC; CDR3aa: CSARDFRTGGSYEQYF; v_gene: TRBV20-1; j_gene: TRBJ2-7; d_gene: TRBD1; abundance: NA
CDR3nt: TGCGCCAGCAGCTTTAACCTTTTTGGACTAGCGGACAGCACAGATACGCAGTATTTT; CDR3aa: CASSFNLFGLADSTDTQYF; v_gene: TRBV5-1; j_gene: TRBJ2-3; d_gene: TRBD2; abundance: few
CDR3nt: TGTGCCAGCAGCTCCAACACGGCTGGAAACACCATATATTTT; CDR3aa: CASSSNTAGNTIYF; v_gene: TRBV12-3/TRBV12-4; j_gene: TRBJ1-3; d_gene: NA; abundance: NA
CDR3nt: TGTGCCAGCAGCTTGGAGGGGACCCGCAATGAGCAGTTCTTC; CDR3aa: CASSLEGTRNEQFF; v_gene: TRBV5-4; j_gene: TRBJ2-1; d_gene: NA; abundance: many
CDR3nt: TGTGCCAGCAGCAGAAGGGGGGCGGCTGGAAACACCATATATTTT; CDR3aa: CASSRRGAAGNTIYF; v_gene: TRBV5-8; j_gene: TRBJ1-3; d_gene: NA; abundance: NA
CDR3nt: TGTGCCACCAGCGGCGAGACAGGGAACACTGAAGCTTTCTTT; CDR3aa: CATSGETGNTEAFF; v_gene: TRBV24-1; j_gene: TRBJ1-1; d_gene: NA; abundance: many
CDR3nt: TGTGCCAGCAGTCATAACAGGGGGCGGGGCACTGAAGCTTTCTTT; CDR3aa: CASSHNRGRGTEAFF; v_gene: TRBV12-3/TRBV12-4; j_gene: TRBJ1-1; d_gene: TRBD1; abundance: NA
CDR3nt: TGTGCGGTGAGGGGCAGGGGGTATGGCTACACCTTC; CDR3aa: CAVRGRGYGYTF; v_gene: TRBV12-3/TRBV12-4; j_gene: TRBJ1-2; d_gene: TRBD1; abundance: few
CDR3nt: TGTGCCAGTAGTATCCGACTAGCGGGAGGCAATGAGCAGTTCTTC; CDR3aa: CASSIRLAGGNEQFF; v_gene: TRBV19; j_gene: TRBJ2-1; d_gene: TRBD2; abundance: few
CDR3nt: TGTGCCAGTAGGACTAGCGGGGATGAGCAGTTCTTC; CDR3aa: CASRTSGDEQFF; v_gene: TRBV12-3/TRBV12-4; j_gene: TRBJ2-1; d_gene: TRBD2; abundance: few
CDR3nt: TGTGCTACCGGAGGGGGCGGCACTGAAGCTTTCTTT; CDR3aa: CATGGGGTEAFF; v_gene: TRBV6-5; j_gene: TRBJ1-1; d_gene: TRBD1; abundance: few
CDR3nt: TGTGCCAGCAGTACAGCGGGGGGGCCCACAGATACGCAGTATTTT; CDR3aa: CASSTAGGPTDTQYF; v_gene: TRBV6-5; j_gene: TRBJ2-3; d_gene: TRBD2; abundance: NA
CDR3nt: TGCAGTGCTATCCCTCCTCTCAATGCCGGGAAAGTCGGCTATGGCTACACCTTC; CDR3aa: CSAIPPLNAGKVGYGYTF; v_gene: TRBV20-1; j_gene: TRBJ1-2; d_gene: NA; abundance: few
CDR3nt: TGTGCCACCAGCAGCGACTACTCTGAGCGGGGGGACGAAGAGACCCAGTACTTC; CDR3aa: CATSSDYSERGDEETQYF; v_gene: TRBV15; j_gene: TRBJ2-5; d_gene: TRBD2; abundance: few
CDR3nt: TGTGCCAGCAGCCCCGCCCGCCGGGTCATTCAGTACTTC; CDR3aa: CASSPARRVIQYF; v_gene: TRBV7-9; j_gene: TRBJ2-4; d_gene: NA; abundance: NA
CDR3nt: TGCAGCGCCCAGGCCGGGACAGGGGGCGGCGATGAGCAGTTCTTC; CDR3aa: CSAQAGTGGGDEQFF; v_gene: TRBV29-1; j_gene: TRBJ2-1; d_gene: TRBD1; abundance: once
CDR3nt: TGTGCCAGCAGTTCCCCCTATGGAGTTTACACTGAAGCTTTCTTT; CDR3aa: CASSSPYGVYTEAFF; v_gene: TRBV12-3/TRBV12-4; j_gene: TRBJ1-1; d_gene: NA; abundance: NA
CDR3nt: TGTGCCAGCAGCCCTATGACAGGGAGGAACACTGAAGCTTTCTTT; CDR3aa: CASSPMTGRNTEAFF; v_gene: TRBV7-9; j_gene: TRBJ1-1; d_gene: TRBD1; abundance: NA
CDR3nt: TGCGCCAGCAGATCGGGACTAGGCAGGGCAGATACGCAGTATTTT; CDR3aa: CASRSGLGRADTQYF; v_gene: TRBV10-2; j_gene: TRBJ2-3; d_gene: TRBD2; abundance: few
CDR3nt: TGTGCCAGCAGTTACTCGGATGAAGGAAAGCAGTTCTTC; CDR3aa: CASSYSDEGKQFF; v_gene: TRBV6-5; j_gene: TRBJ2-1; d_gene: NA; abundance: many
CDR3nt: TGTGCCAGCAGCGCAATCGGGACTAGCGCTACCTACGAGCAGTACTTC; CDR3aa: CASSAIGTSATYEQYF; v_gene: TRBV9; j_gene: TRBJ2-7; d_gene: TRBD2; abundance: few
CDR3nt: TGTGCCACCAGTAACCTAGCGGGGGGCGGAATGAATACGCAGTATTTT; CDR3aa: CATSNLAGGGMNTQYF; v_gene: TRBV24-1; j_gene: TRBJ2-3; d_gene: TRBD2; abundance: NA
CDR3nt: TGTGCCAGCACCATTGACATCACGGGGACAGATACGCAGTATTTT; CDR3aa: CASTIDITGTDTQYF; v_gene: TRBV5-6; j_gene: TRBJ2-3; d_gene: NA; abundance: few
CDR3nt: TGTGCCAGCAGCGTAGGCGGTGGCTACAATGAGCAGTTCTTC; CDR3aa: CASSVGGGYNEQFF; v_gene: TRBV9; j_gene: TRBJ2-1; d_gene: NA; abundance: NA
CDR3nt: TGTGCCAGCAGCCGTGTACCGGGACTAGCGGGGGGTCAAGGTGAGCAGTTCTTC; CDR3aa: CASSRVPGLAGGQGEQFF; v_gene: TRBV3-1; j_gene: TRBJ2-1; d_gene: TRBD2; abundance: NA
CDR3nt: TGCGCCAGCAGCTTTCGACAGGGAGAGGGGGCTTTCTTT; CDR3aa: CASSFRQGEGAFF; v_gene: TRBV5-1; j_gene: TRBJ1-1; d_gene: TRBD1; abundance: NA